One sample yielded the 15 T cell receptor beta chains listed below, sequenced in a study of Graves' ophthalmopathy and Graves' hyperthyroidism (dated by TCRdb to the late 2010s). Sequencer: Illumina HiSeq 2000. TCR beta CDR3 regions were amplified from RNA transcripts for repertoire sequencing. The first round of RT-PCR was done with HTBI primers and the Qiagen OneStep RT-PCR kit, and was followed by a second round of multiplex PCR, then size selection and purification. Starting from the raw public reads, TCRdb applied fastp trimming at Q25, assembled clones with MiXCR and retained in-frame beta chains. A single entry per CDR3 protein holds the most common genes and DNA from its merged rows. The sample table records a few hundred thousand distinct CDR3 sequences; 15% of these occur just once. Approximately 7% of the sample is taken by the ten largest. Input material: peripheral blood. The origin of the receptors is a woman aged 18-30 years with stable Graves' hyperthyroidism. Donor details come from another sample of the same person, matched by shared clones.

This clonotype was counted at least ten times. V is TRBV18 and J is TRBJ1-2; D is possibly TRBD1 (6 bases). CDR3 size: 13 residues. Germline assignment: CDR1 KGHSH and CDR2 LQKENI. The V end lost 8 bases, the J end lost 2 bases, and 12 bases lay between the germline ends. CDR3 protein: CASSPGTNYGYTF. The DNA of the CDR3 is TGTGCCAGCAGCCCAGGGACAAACTATGGCTACACCTTC.

This chain uses TRBV6-1 with TRBJ2-5; D possibly corresponds to TRBD1 (5 bases). Germline V gene lookup returns CDR1 MNHNS and CDR2 SASEGT. Deletions cut 2 bases from V and 4 bases from J, with 11 bases between. The CDR3 totals 14 residues. This chain's CDR3 is CASSEFRGGETQYF. The CDR3 DNA sequence: TGTGCCAGCAGTGAATTTAGGGGTGGAGAGACCCAGTACTTC.

This clonotype was observed at least ten times. The chain employs TRBV24-1 and TRBJ1-2, with D hard to call. The germline CDR1 and CDR2 sequences are KGHDR and SFDVKD. V was cut by 0 bases and J by 4 bases, with 8 bases left in between. This CDR3 is 14 amino acids long. DNA of the CDR3: TGTGCCACCAGTGATTTGCGACATGGCTATGGCTACACCTTC. It encodes CATSDLRHGYGYTF.

In its sample, this clonotype was seen once. The chain is built from TRBV28 and TRBJ1-2; tentative D call: TRBD1 (5 bases). Germline CDR1 is MDHEN and CDR2 is SYDVKM. The CDR3 is made up of 11 amino acids. V was cut by 8 bases and J by 4 bases, with 8 bases left in between. The CDR3 DNA reads as TGTGCCAGCGGGGCCCTCTATGGCTACACCTTC. It is translated as CASGALYGYTF.

In its sample, this clonotype was seen many times. The rearrangement uses TRBV19 and TRBJ1-2; perhaps TRBD1 as D (5 bases). This CDR3 is built from 16 residues. CDR1 is LNHDA, CDR2 SQIVND, per germline (reference sequence). Trimming left V 2 bases short and J 3 bases short, with 16 bases between. For the CDR3, the DNA is TGTGCCAGTAGTATACCCCCCAGGCAGGGCGACTATGGCTACACCTTC. This translates into CASSIPPRQGDYGYTF.

Ten or more counts support this clonotype. The chain couples TRBV19 to TRBJ1-2; 8 positions agree with TRBD1. The germline V gene encodes CDR1 LNHDA and CDR2 SQIVND (reference sequence). Trimming took 6 bases from V and 2 from J; bases not matched to a gene: 8. The CDR3 runs 15 residues. The CDR3 loop reads CASSAGTGMNYGYTF. The CDR3 DNA reads TGTGCCAGTAGCGCCGGGACAGGCATGAACTATGGCTACACCTTC.

Many counts were recorded for this clonotype. V usage is TRBV6-1 and J usage is TRBJ2-7, with 11 positions matching TRBD2. There are 15 residues in the CDR3. Germline loops: CDR1 MNHNS, CDR2 SASEGT. The V segment lost 5 bases and the J segment 6 bases; nucleotides outside the gene matches: 9. The CDR3 DNA reads TGTGCCAGCAGTAATAGCGGGGGGGCCGCCCGCGAGCAGTACTTC. Amino acids: CASSNSGGAAREQYF.

This clonotype has ten or more counts. J is TRBJ2-7 and V is TRBV19; 11 nucleotides agree with TRBD1. The CDR3 is made up of 15 amino acids. Germline CDR1 reads LNHDA; CDR2 reads SQIVND (reference sequence). The trim removed 4 bases at V and 5 bases at J, leaving 7 bases unmatched. CDR3 in DNA: TGTGCCAGTAGTACCCGGACAGGGGGCGTACACGAGCAGTACTTC. Translated: CASSTRTGGVHEQYF.

In its sample, this clonotype was seen many times. CDR3 residues: CASDSWRGNTEAFF. In DNA, the CDR3 is TGTGCCAGTGACTCTTGGCGGGGGAACACTGAAGCTTTCTTT. This rearrangement joins TRBV12-3 or TRBV12-4 to TRBJ1-1; D unclear. V was pared by 9 bases and J by 1 base, with 15 bases between. The CDR3 covers 14 residues.

J is TRBJ2-7 and V is TRBV7-9; possible D gene TRBD1, 6 bases. Trimming cost V 6 bases and J 6 bases, with 21 bases left between them. The CDR3 is made up of 15 amino acids. Looked up from germline, CDR1 is SEHNR and CDR2 is FQNEAQ (reference sequence). The DNA for the CDR3 is TGTGCCAGCAGACAAGACAGGATCAGAATGGGCGAGCAGTACTTC. This codes for CASRQDRIRMGEQYF.

The genes are TRBV9 and TRBJ2-1, with D maybe TRBD2 (6 bases). V was pared by 3 bases and J by 0 bases, with 13 bases between. The CDR3 consists of 16 residues. From germline, CDR1 is SGDLS and CDR2 YYNGEE. The CDR3 spells CASSAFRGTSYNEQFF. CDR3 in DNA: TGTGCCAGCAGCGCCTTCCGGGGGACCTCCTACAATGAGCAGTTCTTC.

This clonotype has at least ten counts. This chain links TRBV6-2 or TRBV6-3 with TRBJ1-1, with D maybe TRBD1 (5 bases). The CDR3 totals 12 residues. Per the germline V gene, CDR1 is MNHEY and CDR2 is SVGEGT. The ends were cut back, 6 bases at V and 5 bases at J, with 10 bases in the middle. Written as DNA, the CDR3 is TGTGCCAGCAGACCAGGGTGGACTGAAGCTTTCTTT. This translates into CASRPGWTEAFF.

V and J are TRBV13 and TRBJ1-1; 8 nucleotides agree with TRBD1. Germline lookup yields CDR1 PRHDT and CDR2 FYEKMQ (reference sequence). V shed 0 bases, J shed 8 bases, and the junction held 5 bases outside the gene matches. This CDR3 contains 14 residues. The CDR3 DNA follows: TGTGCCAGCAGCTTAGGGGACAGGGAACAAGAAGCTTTCTTT. Protein: CASSLGDREQEAFF.

There are many counts of this clonotype. The V call is TRBV7-6, the J call TRBJ1-5, with TRBD1 identical over 9 bases. CDR1 and CDR2 from the germline V gene are SGHVS and FNYEAQ. The CDR3 covers 16 residues. J lost 5 bases, V lost 2 bases, and 7 bases had no gene match. The CDR3 region has the DNA TGTGCCAGCAGCTTAAGGACAGGGGCCGAGGATCAGCCCCAGCATTTT. Protein product: CASSLRTGAEDQPQHF.

This chain connects TRBV28 to TRBJ2-5; 7 nucleotides line up with TRBD1. The CDR3 is made up of 16 amino acids. CDR1 is MDHEN, CDR2 SYDVKM, per germline. The junction had 14 bases not matched to a gene; V was cut back by 5 bases and J by 5 bases. As DNA, the CDR3 is TGTGCCAGCAGTCGGACGACAGGGAAGCCCTGGGAGACCCAGTACTTC. As protein: CASSRTTGKPWETQYF.